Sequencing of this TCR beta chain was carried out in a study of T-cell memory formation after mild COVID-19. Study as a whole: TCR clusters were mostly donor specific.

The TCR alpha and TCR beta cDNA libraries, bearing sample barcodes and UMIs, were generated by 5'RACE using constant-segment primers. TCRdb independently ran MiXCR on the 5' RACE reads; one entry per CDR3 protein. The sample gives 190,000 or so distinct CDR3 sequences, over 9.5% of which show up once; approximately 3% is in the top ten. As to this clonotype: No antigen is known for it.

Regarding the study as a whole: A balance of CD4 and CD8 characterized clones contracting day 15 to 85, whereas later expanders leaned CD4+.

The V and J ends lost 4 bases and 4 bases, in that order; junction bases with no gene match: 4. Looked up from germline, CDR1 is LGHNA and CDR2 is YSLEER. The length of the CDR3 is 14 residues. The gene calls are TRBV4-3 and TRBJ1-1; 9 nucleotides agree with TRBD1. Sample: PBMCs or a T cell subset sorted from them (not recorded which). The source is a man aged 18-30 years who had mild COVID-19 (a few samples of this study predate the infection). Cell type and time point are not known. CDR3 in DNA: TGCGCCAGCAGCCGCCAGACAGGGGGCACTGAAGCTTTCTTT. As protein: CASSRQTGGTEAFF.